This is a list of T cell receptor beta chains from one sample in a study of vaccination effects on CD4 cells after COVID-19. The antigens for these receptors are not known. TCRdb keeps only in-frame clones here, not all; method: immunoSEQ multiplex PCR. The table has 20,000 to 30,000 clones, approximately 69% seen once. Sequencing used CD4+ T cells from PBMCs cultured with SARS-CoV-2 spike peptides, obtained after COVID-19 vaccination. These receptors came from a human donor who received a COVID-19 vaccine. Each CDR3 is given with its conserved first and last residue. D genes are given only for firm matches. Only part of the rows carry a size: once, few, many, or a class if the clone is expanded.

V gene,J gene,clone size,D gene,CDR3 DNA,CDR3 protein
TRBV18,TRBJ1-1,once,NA,TGTGCCAGCTCACCATTCGTTGGTGAAGCTTTCTTT,CASSPFVGEAFF
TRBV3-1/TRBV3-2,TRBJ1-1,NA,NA,TGTGCCAGCAGCCAAGGAGCGGGGATGAACACTGAAGCTTTCTTT,CASSQGAGMNTEAFF
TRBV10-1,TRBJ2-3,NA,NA,TGCGCCAGCAGAGGGATTACAGATACGCAGTATTTT,CASRGITDTQYF
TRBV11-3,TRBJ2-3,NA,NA,TGTGCCAGCAGCTTAGGCGGGACTTTGACAGATACGCAGTATTTT,CASSLGGTLTDTQYF
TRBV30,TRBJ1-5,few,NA,TGTGCCTGGGGGGAGGGGGGCTTGGATCAGCCCCAGCATTTT,CAWGEGGLDQPQHF
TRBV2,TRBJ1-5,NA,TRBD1,TGTGCCAGCAGCAAGGACAGGGGCGATCAGCCCCAGCATTTT,CASSKDRGDQPQHF
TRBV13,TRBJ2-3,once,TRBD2,TGTGCCAGCAGCCCTCCTTCCTTAGCGGGAGCAACCGGTGATACGCAGTATTTT,CASSPPSLAGATGDTQYF
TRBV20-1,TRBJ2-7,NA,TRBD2,TGCAGTGCTGTTAGCGGGTACGAGCAGTACTTC,CSAVSGYEQYF
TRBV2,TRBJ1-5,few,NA,TGTGCCAGCAGTGCTAGCAATCAGCCCCAGCATTTT,CASSASNQPQHF
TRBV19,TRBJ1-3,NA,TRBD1,TGTGCCAGTAGTAGTATGGACAGGGGGCGATCTGGAAACACCATATATTTT,CASSSMDRGRSGNTIYF
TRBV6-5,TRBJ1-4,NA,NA,TGTGCCAGCAAGAACACAGGGCCCGAAAAACTGTTTTTT,CASKNTGPEKLFF
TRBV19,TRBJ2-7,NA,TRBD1,TGTGCCAGTAGTCCGGGACAGGGAGGATACGAGCAGTACTTC,CASSPGQGGYEQYF
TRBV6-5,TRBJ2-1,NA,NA,TGTGCCATCTCAGCGGCAGACTCCTACAATGAGCAGTTCTTC,CAISAADSYNEQFF
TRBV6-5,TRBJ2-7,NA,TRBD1,TGTGCCAGCAGTTCGACAGGGGGCTTGGACGAGCAGTACTTC,CASSSTGGLDEQYF
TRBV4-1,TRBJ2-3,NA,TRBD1,TGCGCCAGCAGCCCCCTGGACAGGGAGACAGATACGCAGTATTTT,CASSPLDRETDTQYF
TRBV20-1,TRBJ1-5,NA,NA,TGCAGTGCTAGTCGTGCACGATACAGGGATAGCAATCAGCCCCAGCATTTT,CSASRARYRDSNQPQHF
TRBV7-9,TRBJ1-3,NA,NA,TGTGCCAGCAGCTTATGGACAGCCGAGACGGGAAACACCATATATTTT,CASSLWTAETGNTIYF
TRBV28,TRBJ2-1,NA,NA,TGTGCCACCGTCCCCGCGGGACCTCACAATGAGCAGTTCTTC,CATVPAGPHNEQFF
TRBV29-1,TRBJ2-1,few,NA,TGCAGCGGACGCTACGGTTTCAATGAGCAGTTCTTC,CSGRYGFNEQFF
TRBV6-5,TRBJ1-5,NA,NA,TGTGCCACCTACGATTATAGCAATCAGCCCCAGCATTTT,CATYDYSNQPQHF
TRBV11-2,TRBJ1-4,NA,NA,TGTGCCAGCAGCTTAGTGGTCGGACAGCAAAATGAAAAACTGTTTTTT,CASSLVVGQQNEKLFF
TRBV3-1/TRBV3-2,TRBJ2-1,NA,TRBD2,TGTGCCAGCAGCCAGCTTAGGACTAGCGGGAGGGGTAGGAATGAGCAGTTCTTC,CASSQLRTSGRGRNEQFF
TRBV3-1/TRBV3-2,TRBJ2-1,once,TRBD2,TGTGCCAGCAGCCAGTCCAGCGGGAGAAAGGGCAATGAGCAGTTCTTC,CASSQSSGRKGNEQFF
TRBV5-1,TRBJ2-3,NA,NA,TGCGCCAGCAAGACACCAAGCACAGATACGCAGTATTTT,CASKTPSTDTQYF
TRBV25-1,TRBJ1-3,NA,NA,TGTGCCAGCAGTGAATCTGAAAACACCATATATTTT,CASSESENTIYF
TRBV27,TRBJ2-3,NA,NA,TGTGCCAGCAGTTCGCCGCTACAGGGGAGGAGCACAGATACGCAGTATTTT,CASSSPLQGRSTDTQYF
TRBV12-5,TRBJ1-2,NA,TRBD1,TGTGCTAGTGGTTTGGCCCCGGGACAGGGGAACTATGGCTACACCTTC,CASGLAPGQGNYGYTF
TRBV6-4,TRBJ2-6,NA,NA,TGTGCCAGCAGTGAAAACAGGGCTGGGGCCAACGTCCTGACTTTC,CASSENRAGANVLTF
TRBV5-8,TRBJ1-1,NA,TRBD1,TGTGCCAGCAGCCTATCGACAGGGCAGAACACTGAAGCTTTCTTT,CASSLSTGQNTEAFF
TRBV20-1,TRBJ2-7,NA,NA,TGCAGTGCTAGAGGACCCTACGAGCAGTACTTC,CSARGPYEQYF
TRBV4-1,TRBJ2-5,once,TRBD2,TGCGCCAGCAGCCCGACTAGCGGCGCGAAGACCCAGTACTTC,CASSPTSGAKTQYF
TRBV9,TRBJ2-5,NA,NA,TGTGCCAGCAGCGGATCTTGGGAAAACCAAGAGACCCAGTACTTC,CASSGSWENQETQYF
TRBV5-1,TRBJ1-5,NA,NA,TGCGCCAGCAGCTGGGGGGATACTTATAGCAATCAGCCCCAGCATTTT,CASSWGDTYSNQPQHF
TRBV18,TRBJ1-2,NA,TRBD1,TGTGCCAGCTCACCACCTTGGGGACAGGGGAACTATGGCTACACCTTC,CASSPPWGQGNYGYTF
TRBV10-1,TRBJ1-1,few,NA,TGCGCCAGCCCGGACAGCCACTTTGATTCCACTGAAGCTTTCTTT,CASPDSHFDSTEAFF
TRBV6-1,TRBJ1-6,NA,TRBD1,TGTGCCAGCAGTGAGGGGACAGGGGATAATTCACCCCTCCACTTT,CASSEGTGDNSPLHF
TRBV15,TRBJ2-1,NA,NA,TGTGCCACCAGCGATCTATCGGGACGGTACTACAATGAGCAGTTCTTC,CATSDLSGRYYNEQFF
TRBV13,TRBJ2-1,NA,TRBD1,TGTGCCAGCAGCTCCCGGACAGGGGCGCAACGTATACAGTTCTTC,CASSSRTGAQRIQFF
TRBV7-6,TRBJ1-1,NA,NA,TGTGCCAGCAGCCTACGGCCGCTAGCCTCGAACACTGAAGCTTTCTTT,CASSLRPLASNTEAFF
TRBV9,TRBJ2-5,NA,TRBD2,TGTGCCAGCAGCTATGGGACTAGCGGGAAAGAGACCCAGTACTTC,CASSYGTSGKETQYF
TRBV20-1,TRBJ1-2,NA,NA,TGCAGTGCCGCCCATTGGGCTGGCTACACCTTC,CSAAHWAGYTF
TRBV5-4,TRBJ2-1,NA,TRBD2,TGTGCCAGCAGCCCGGGACTAGCGGGAAAATACAATGAGCAGTTCTTC,CASSPGLAGKYNEQFF
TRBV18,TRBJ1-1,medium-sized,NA,TGTGCCAGCTCTCGCGCGGGGAACACTGAAGCTTTCTTT,CASSRAGNTEAFF
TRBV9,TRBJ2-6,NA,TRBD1,TGTGCCAGCAAGGATACAGGGGGCACTGGGGCCAACGTCCTGACTTTC,CASKDTGGTGANVLTF
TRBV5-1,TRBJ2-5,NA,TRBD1,TGCGCCAGCAGCAACGACAGGGAACAAGAGACCCAGTACTTC,CASSNDREQETQYF
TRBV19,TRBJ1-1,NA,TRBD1,TGTGCCAGTACCCCCACGAACTACTTGGGACAGATGAACACTGAAGCTTTCTTT,CASTPTNYLGQMNTEAFF
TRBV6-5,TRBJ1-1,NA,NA,TGTGCCAGCAGTTACACCGGACAGCTGAACACTGAAGCTTTCTTT,CASSYTGQLNTEAFF
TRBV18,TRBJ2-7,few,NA,TGTGCCAGCTCACCAGTTCCGGAGGGTTCCTACGAGCAGTACTTC,CASSPVPEGSYEQYF
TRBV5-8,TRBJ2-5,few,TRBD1,TGTGCCAGCAGCTTGGAGTGGACAGGGACCCAGTACTTC,CASSLEWTGTQYF
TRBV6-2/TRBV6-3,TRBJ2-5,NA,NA,TGTGCCAGCAGTACCCTAGCGAGAACCCAGTACTTC,CASSTLARTQYF
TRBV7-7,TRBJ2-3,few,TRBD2,TGTGCCAGCAGCCCCGGACGGACTAGCGGAGATACGCAGTATTTT,CASSPGRTSGDTQYF
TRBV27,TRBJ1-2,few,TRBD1,TGTGCCAGCAGACCATTAGGGGGCAGACGTATTAACTATGGCTACACCTTC,CASRPLGGRRINYGYTF
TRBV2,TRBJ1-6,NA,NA,TGTGCCAGCAGTGGTAGCTCCTATAATTCACCCCTCCACTTT,CASSGSSYNSPLHF
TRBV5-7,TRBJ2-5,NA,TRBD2,TGTGCCAGCAGCTTAGAGCGGGGGCCACAAGAGACCCAGTACTTC,CASSLERGPQETQYF
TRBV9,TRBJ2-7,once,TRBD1,TGTGCCAGCAGCCCATCAACCAGGGGGACCCCCTACGAGCAGTACTTC,CASSPSTRGTPYEQYF
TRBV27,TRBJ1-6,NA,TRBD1,TGTGCCAGCCTCTATCAGGGGGATAATTCACCCCTCCACTTT,CASLYQGDNSPLHF
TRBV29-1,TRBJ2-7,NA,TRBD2,TGCAGCGTGAGGACGGGGACTAGCTACTCCGTCGGCGGCTACGAGCAGTACTTC,CSVRTGTSYSVGGYEQYF
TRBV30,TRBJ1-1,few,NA,TGTGCCTGGAGTGTACTGCGGGGGCGGAGGGCCAATGAAGCTTTCTTT,CAWSVLRGRRANEAFF
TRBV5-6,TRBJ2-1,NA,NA,TGTGCCAGCAATATCGGAAGCTCCTACAATGAGCAGTTCTTC,CASNIGSSYNEQFF
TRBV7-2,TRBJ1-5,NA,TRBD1,TGTGCCAGCAGCTTAGCAGGGCAGGGGGTTAACCAGCCCCAGCATTTT,CASSLAGQGVNQPQHF